Detailed here is one TCR beta chain. Antigen: not known. This entry comes from a study of cytomegalovirus exposure and HLA in healthy donors. The wider study: Most donors, 70% to 85% of more than 300 genotyped, fell in the Caucasian-associated ancestry cluster. Study conclusions and caveats: Cytomegalovirus-associated TCR beta chains were listed, numbering under 200. Highly shared variants forming one cluster were likely a sequencing artifact. Common viral pathogens seemed to be connected with several of the most significant clusters, according to a later analysis.

The CDR3 covers 12 residues. V was trimmed by 8 bases and J by 3 bases, leaving 7 bases between them. From germline, CDR1 is LNHDA and CDR2 SQIVND (reference sequence). PCR employed 60 Vbeta and 13 Jbeta primers. Sequencing was performed with immunoSEQ multiplex PCR; in TCRdb, only in-frame clones are kept and a portion is missing. The sample yields some 120,000 clones, 70% to 90% seen once. The sequencing input was PBMCs. The chain links TRBV19 to TRBJ2-2, with D maybe TRBD1 (5 bases). The receptor was derived from a man aged 18 to 29 in good health and CMV-seropositive. CDR3 DNA sequence: TGTGCCAGTGCCAGGGACACCGGGGAGCTGTTTTTT. Its translation is CASARDTGELFF.